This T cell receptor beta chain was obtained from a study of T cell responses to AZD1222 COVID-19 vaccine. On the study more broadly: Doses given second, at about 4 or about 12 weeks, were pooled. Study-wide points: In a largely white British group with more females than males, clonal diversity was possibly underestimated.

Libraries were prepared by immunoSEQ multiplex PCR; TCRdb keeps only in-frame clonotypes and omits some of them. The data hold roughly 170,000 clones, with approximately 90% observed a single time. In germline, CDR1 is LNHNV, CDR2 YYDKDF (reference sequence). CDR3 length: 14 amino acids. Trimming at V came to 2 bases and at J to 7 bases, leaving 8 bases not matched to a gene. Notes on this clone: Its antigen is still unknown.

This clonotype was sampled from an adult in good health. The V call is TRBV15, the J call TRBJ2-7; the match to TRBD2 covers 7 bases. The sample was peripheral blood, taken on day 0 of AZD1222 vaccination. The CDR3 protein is CATSRNVRGGEQYF. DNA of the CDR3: TGTGCCACCAGCAGAAACGTGAGGGGAGGGGAGCAGTACTTC.